The entry below gives a single T cell receptor beta chain sequence along with its context. Its antigen is not identified. This specimen comes from a study of cytomegalovirus exposure and HLA in healthy donors. Study-wide findings and caveats: First-cohort TCR clusters were later found to tend to co-occur in the 120 or so validation repertoires.

Generated by immunoSEQ multiplex PCR, the TCRdb table keeps only in-frame clones and is missing some. This repertoire shows approximately 81,000 clones, more than 85% found once; its top ten account for roughly 0.62%. The ends lost 4 bases at V and 6 bases at J; junction bases unmatched: 9. From germline, CDR1 is MNHNY and CDR2 SVGAGI (reference sequence). This CDR3 comprises 15 residues. The sequenced sample was PBMCs. This receptor was obtained from a young man in good health and CMV-seronegative. The chain has TRBV6-6 and TRBJ1-2, with 9 bases that match TRBD1. CDR3 nucleotide sequence: TGTGCCAGCAGTTCTCCGGGACAGGGTTTAGATGGCTACACCTTC. It codes for CASSSPGQGLDGYTF.